This T cell receptor beta chain came from a study of regulatory T cells in long-lasting Graves disease. Study-wide background: A definition of persistent Graves' disease required over 5 years of antithyroid drugs plus positive TSH receptor antibodies.

CDR3 length: 16 amino acids. The V end lost 2 bases, the J end lost 0 bases, and 8 bases lay between the germline ends. Investigators prepared the TCR beta libraries by applying iRepertoire HTBI primers and Arm-PCR of CDR3 regions. TCRdb re-called the multiplex PCR reads with MiXCR, one entry per CDR3 protein. The sample lists 300,000 or so distinct CDR3 sequences, around 20% seen once, with 29% in the top ten. As to time point: persistent/refractory GD, antithyroid drugs over 5 years with positive TRAb. From PBMCs, RNA was extracted and then used to make the TCR library. General study points: Tissue studied was limited to peripheral blood, excluding thyroid tissue. Clonotypes that were public and shared totalled approximately 3,000 in persistent patients versus 966 in new patients. It was in persistent disease that TRBV28, TRBJ1-2 and TRBJ2-5 were favored.

This clonotype was seen at least ten times. Its cognate antigen is unknown. This clonotype originated in a female donor with Graves disease. The sample consisted of peripheral blood mononuclear cells (PBMCs), taken when the disease was refractory, from a patient treated with antithyroid drugs. The chain recombines TRBV12-3 or TRBV12-4 with TRBJ2-6; no clear D. The CDR3 is CASSLLSRSGANVLTF. The CDR3 DNA reads TGTGCCAGCAGTTTACTCAGCCGCTCTGGGGCCAACGTCCTGACTTTC.